This T cell receptor (beta chain) derives from a study of post-analysis software for immune sequencing data. Study-wide results and caveats: Normalized Chao1 diversity in multiple sclerosis patients fell significantly below that of controls. In patients, TRBV5-6, TRBV5-1 and TRBV20-1 belonged to five TRBV segments found more frequently than in controls.

This clonotype was counted only a few times. What it recognizes is unknown. Germline-derived CDR1 and CDR2 are SGHKS and YYEKEE (reference sequence). This CDR3 is built from 15 residues. Sequencing libraries made from TCR beta cDNA carried unique molecular identifiers. TCRdb re-analysed the PCR reads in MiXCR, keeping a single row per CDR3 protein. The sample lists 250,000 to 300,000 distinct CDR3 sequences; approximately 34% were seen once. The clonotype was recovered from a girl under 18 with multiple sclerosis. This chain connects TRBV5-5 to TRBJ2-7, with D possibly matching TRBD2 (6 bases). The J call is in doubt because the DNA end fits TRBJ2-5 better. Specimen: blood. CDR3 DNA sequence: TGTGCCAGCAGCTTATTCCGAGGCGGGGCGGAGACCCAGTACTTC. Amino acids: CASSLFRGGAETQYF.